The rows below give T cell receptor beta chains drawn from one sample of a study of blood T cells in healthy people across ages. MiXCR, run by TCRdb on the 5' RACE reads, gives a single entry per CDR3 protein. The table has under 850,000 distinct CDR3 sequences, roughly 35% seen once. Sequenced material: blood. The receptor source for this set is a man aged 18 to 35 in good health. The CDR3 runs from the conserved cysteine through the conserved F or W. The order of the fields is V gene, J gene, clone size, D gene, CDR3 protein, CDR3 DNA. D genes are given only for firm matches. Size is stated for part of the rows, as once, few or many counts, or as a class when the clone is expanded.

V gene: TRBV5-5
J gene: TRBJ2-4
clone size: -
D gene: -
CDR3 protein: CASSLIEGAKNIQYF
CDR3 DNA: TGTGCCAGCAGCTTGATTGAGGGAGCCAAAAACATTCAGTACTTC

V gene: TRBV12-3/TRBV12-4
J gene: TRBJ2-7
clone size: -
D gene: -
CDR3 protein: CASSPPVIEQYF
CDR3 DNA: TGTGCCAGCAGCCCCCCGGTGATCGAGCAGTACTTC

V gene: TRBV20-1
J gene: TRBJ1-4
clone size: few
D gene: -
CDR3 protein: CSAPRGGSVTTNEKLFF
CDR3 DNA: TGCAGTGCTCCTAGAGGCGGTAGTGTTACGACTAATGAAAAACTGTTTTTT

V gene: TRBV12-3/TRBV12-4
J gene: TRBJ1-2
clone size: few
D gene: TRBD1
CDR3 protein: CASSPSGGWDYGYTF
CDR3 DNA: TGTGCCAGCAGTCCGTCAGGGGGATGGGACTATGGCTACACCTTC

V gene: TRBV7-3
J gene: TRBJ1-5
clone size: few
D gene: -
CDR3 protein: CASSLIHQPQHF
CDR3 DNA: TGTGCCAGCAGCTTAATACATCAGCCCCAGCATTTT

V gene: TRBV27
J gene: TRBJ2-3
clone size: -
D gene: TRBD2
CDR3 protein: CASSLTVAGGPNTDTQYF
CDR3 DNA: TGTGCCAGCAGTTTAACCGTAGCGGGGGGACCTAACACAGATACGCAGTATTTT

V gene: TRBV20-1
J gene: TRBJ1-4
clone size: few
D gene: TRBD1
CDR3 protein: CSAPGQGEKLFF
CDR3 DNA: TGCAGTGCGCCCGGACAGGGGGAAAAACTGTTTTTT

V gene: TRBV29-1
J gene: TRBJ2-5
clone size: -
D gene: -
CDR3 protein: CSATGLVETQYF
CDR3 DNA: TGCAGCGCCACCGGACTTGTAGAGACCCAGTACTTC

V gene: TRBV5-5
J gene: TRBJ2-3
clone size: -
D gene: -
CDR3 protein: CASSPVYGAEGDTRYF
CDR3 DNA: TGTGCCAGCAGCCCCGTCTATGGGGCCGAGGGAGATACGCGGTATTTT

V gene: TRBV18
J gene: TRBJ1-1
clone size: -
D gene: -
CDR3 protein: CTSSPEGGTEAFF
CDR3 DNA: TGTACCAGCTCACCGGAGGGGGGCACTGAAGCTTTCTTT

V gene: TRBV20-1
J gene: TRBJ2-3
clone size: few
D gene: -
CDR3 protein: CSLPRQGTDTQYF
CDR3 DNA: TGCAGTCTCCCTCGACAGGGCACAGATACGCAGTATTTT

V gene: TRBV6-4
J gene: TRBJ1-5
clone size: few
D gene: -
CDR3 protein: CASSPGAGGQPQHF
CDR3 DNA: TGTGCCAGCAGCCCCGGCGCAGGAGGTCAGCCCCAGCATTTT

V gene: TRBV27
J gene: TRBJ2-1
clone size: many
D gene: TRBD2
CDR3 protein: CASSLGLRYDEQFF
CDR3 DNA: TGTGCCAGCAGTCTGGGACTACGGTACGATGAGCAGTTCTTC

V gene: TRBV4-1
J gene: TRBJ2-7
clone size: -
D gene: -
CDR3 protein: CASSQDGKEQYF
CDR3 DNA: TGCGCCAGCAGCCAAGACGGCAAAGAGCAGTACTTC

V gene: TRBV10-3
J gene: TRBJ1-6
clone size: -
D gene: -
CDR3 protein: CAISDSDEYNSPLHF
CDR3 DNA: TGTGCCATCAGTGATTCCGACGAATATAATTCACCCCTCCACTTT

V gene: TRBV5-1
J gene: TRBJ2-3
clone size: few
D gene: TRBD2
CDR3 protein: CASSLTSGEPDTQYF
CDR3 DNA: TGCGCCAGCAGCTTGACTAGCGGGGAGCCAGATACGCAGTATTTT

V gene: TRBV18
J gene: TRBJ2-3
clone size: -
D gene: -
CDR3 protein: CASSPRPQPTDTQYF
CDR3 DNA: TGTGCCAGCTCACCACGGCCACAACCCACAGATACGCAGTATTTT

V gene: TRBV19
J gene: TRBJ2-7
clone size: many
D gene: TRBD1
CDR3 protein: CASSIGQGYEQYF
CDR3 DNA: TGTGCCAGTAGTATTGGACAGGGCTACGAGCAGTACTTC

V gene: TRBV6-1
J gene: TRBJ2-7
clone size: -
D gene: -
CDR3 protein: CASSDYTGYEQYF
CDR3 DNA: TGTGCCAGCAGTGATTATACTGGTTACGAGCAGTACTTC

V gene: TRBV5-1
J gene: TRBJ2-5
clone size: -
D gene: -
CDR3 protein: CASSLAHRQAQETQYF
CDR3 DNA: TGCGCCAGCAGCTTGGCCCATAGGCAGGCCCAAGAGACCCAGTACTTC

V gene: TRBV29-1
J gene: TRBJ2-3
clone size: -
D gene: -
CDR3 protein: CSTGDRSTDTQYF
CDR3 DNA: TGCAGCACTGGGGACCGAAGCACAGATACGCAGTATTTT

V gene: TRBV9
J gene: TRBJ2-3
clone size: few
D gene: -
CDR3 protein: CASAGDTQYF
CDR3 DNA: TGTGCCAGCGCTGGAGATACGCAGTATTTT

V gene: TRBV5-1
J gene: TRBJ1-2
clone size: many
D gene: -
CDR3 protein: CASSPTDATLDGYTF
CDR3 DNA: TGCGCCAGCAGCCCGACGGACGCCACGTTGGATGGCTACACCTTC

V gene: TRBV25-1
J gene: TRBJ1-2
clone size: -
D gene: -
CDR3 protein: CASTTTLGKGYTF
CDR3 DNA: TGTGCCAGCACGACGACTCTGGGCAAGGGCTACACCTTC

V gene: TRBV2
J gene: TRBJ2-5
clone size: few
D gene: TRBD2
CDR3 protein: CASRRDSGEETQYF
CDR3 DNA: TGTGCCAGCAGAAGGGATAGCGGGGAAGAGACCCAGTACTTC

V gene: TRBV5-1
J gene: TRBJ1-6
clone size: few
D gene: TRBD1
CDR3 protein: CASSLVWTGDVTLHF
CDR3 DNA: TGCGCCAGCAGCTTGGTGTGGACAGGGGATGTCACCCTCCACTTT

V gene: TRBV15
J gene: TRBJ1-4
clone size: once
D gene: TRBD1
CDR3 protein: CATSRVGRGYNEKLFF
CDR3 DNA: TGTGCCACCAGCAGAGTGGGCAGGGGGTATAATGAAAAACTGTTTTTT

V gene: TRBV4-1
J gene: TRBJ1-4
clone size: few
D gene: -
CDR3 protein: CASSARLGEKLFF
CDR3 DNA: TGCGCCAGCAGCGCCCGACTTGGGGAAAAACTGTTTTTT

V gene: TRBV7-9
J gene: TRBJ2-1
clone size: many
D gene: -
CDR3 protein: CASSPIRGIYNEQFF
CDR3 DNA: TGTGCCAGCAGCCCTATTAGGGGGATCTACAATGAGCAGTTCTTC

V gene: TRBV7-7
J gene: TRBJ2-2
clone size: -
D gene: TRBD1
CDR3 protein: CASSLVIRGGSGTVNTGELFF
CDR3 DNA: TGTGCCAGCAGCTTAGTAATCCGCGGCGGATCCGGGACAGTAAACACCGGGGAGCTGTTTTTT

V gene: TRBV25-1
J gene: TRBJ1-6
clone size: -
D gene: -
CDR3 protein: CASSVRGDSPLHF
CDR3 DNA: TGTGCCAGCAGTGTGCGGGGGGATTCACCCCTCCACTTT

V gene: TRBV25-1
J gene: TRBJ2-7
clone size: -
D gene: TRBD1
CDR3 protein: CASSDTAQGQPYEQYF
CDR3 DNA: TGTGCCAGCAGTGATACCGCTCAGGGACAGCCCTACGAGCAGTACTTC

V gene: TRBV12-3/TRBV12-4
J gene: TRBJ1-4
clone size: few
D gene: TRBD1
CDR3 protein: CASSTGGWTNEKLFF
CDR3 DNA: TGTGCCAGCAGTACAGGGGGATGGACTAATGAAAAACTGTTTTTT

V gene: TRBV6-6
J gene: TRBJ1-4
clone size: -
D gene: -
CDR3 protein: CASSLNGGATNEKLFF
CDR3 DNA: TGTGCCAGCAGCCTAAACGGGGGAGCAACTAATGAAAAACTGTTTTTT

V gene: TRBV7-3
J gene: TRBJ2-1
clone size: -
D gene: -
CDR3 protein: CASSLWTNNERFF
CDR3 DNA: TGTGCCAGCAGCTTATGGACCAACAATGAGCGGTTCTTC

V gene: TRBV10-3
J gene: TRBJ2-2
clone size: few
D gene: -
CDR3 protein: CAIRDLKRSTGELFF
CDR3 DNA: TGTGCCATCCGGGACTTAAAACGGAGCACCGGGGAGCTGTTTTTT

V gene: TRBV7-9
J gene: TRBJ2-7
clone size: -
D gene: -
CDR3 protein: CASSFDLPYEQYF
CDR3 DNA: TGTGCCAGCAGCTTTGACTTGCCCTACGAGCAGTACTTC

V gene: TRBV6-2/TRBV6-3
J gene: TRBJ2-1
clone size: -
D gene: TRBD1
CDR3 protein: CASSYSDRGHEQFF
CDR3 DNA: TGTGCCAGCAGTTACTCTGACAGGGGACACGAGCAGTTCTTC

V gene: TRBV4-3
J gene: TRBJ2-7
clone size: -
D gene: -
CDR3 protein: CASSLRTVNEQYF
CDR3 DNA: TGCGCCAGCAGCCTCCGAACCGTCAATGAGCAGTACTTC

V gene: TRBV20-1
J gene: TRBJ2-7
clone size: -
D gene: -
CDR3 protein: CSAADLLSGSYNEQYF
CDR3 DNA: TGCAGTGCTGCTGATCTTCTCTCTGGCTCCTACAATGAGCAGTACTTC

V gene: TRBV20-1
J gene: TRBJ1-4
clone size: -
D gene: -
CDR3 protein: CSARGRVENEKLFF
CDR3 DNA: TGCAGTGCTAGAGGGAGGGTCGAGAATGAAAAACTGTTTTTT

V gene: TRBV7-9
J gene: TRBJ1-2
clone size: -
D gene: TRBD1
CDR3 protein: CASSHGRTGAYGYTF
CDR3 DNA: TGTGCCAGCAGCCATGGGAGGACAGGGGCCTATGGCTACACCTTC

V gene: TRBV18
J gene: TRBJ2-1
clone size: many
D gene: TRBD1
CDR3 protein: CASSPGQGRYNEQFF
CDR3 DNA: TGTGCCAGCTCACCGGGACAGGGTCGCTACAATGAGCAGTTCTTC

V gene: TRBV11-1
J gene: TRBJ2-7
clone size: many
D gene: TRBD1
CDR3 protein: CASSPVGQKIYEQYF
CDR3 DNA: TGTGCCAGCAGCCCAGTGGGACAGAAAATTTACGAGCAGTACTTC

V gene: TRBV9
J gene: TRBJ2-3
clone size: many
D gene: TRBD2
CDR3 protein: CASSVLAGTDTQYF
CDR3 DNA: TGTGCCAGCAGCGTACTAGCGGGCACAGATACGCAGTATTTT